This T cell receptor (beta chain) was sequenced for a study of cytomegalovirus exposure and HLA in healthy donors. General study results and limits: Under in vitro conditions, a few CMV-associated chains were confirmed as specific for CMV antigens. In the analysis, some V segments, TRBV6-2 and TRBV6-3 included, were excluded as indistinguishable. It was likely that a cluster of highly shared sequence variants was a sequencing artifact.

Germline V gene data show CDR1 as SNHLY and CDR2 as FYNNEI. With 2 bases removed from V and 4 bases from J, the gap between germline ends came to 21 bases. The CDR3 is made up of 18 amino acids. Worth noting for this clone: No antigen is known for it.

60 Vbeta and 13 Jbeta primers were used in PCR. The assay was immunoSEQ multiplex PCR, and TCRdb's table has in-frame clones only and misses some. The table has 75,000 to 80,000 clones, around 78% seen once. The sample taken for sequencing was PBMCs. This TCR was sampled from a man between 35 and 55 years old in good health and CMV-seronegative. J is TRBJ2-4 and V is TRBV2; D perhaps matches TRBD1 (7 bases). CDR3: CASSEIGGGGTKKNIQYF. The CDR3 DNA reads as TGTGCCAGCAGTGAAATCGGTGGAGGGGGCACTAAAAAAAACATTCAGTACTTC. The variable domain in full, completed from reference TRBV2 and TRBJ2-4, reads EPEVTQTPSHQVTQMGQEVILRCVPISNHLYFYWYRQILGQKVEFLVSFYNNEISEKSEIFDDQFSVERPDGSNFTLKIRSTKLEDSAMYFCASSEIGGGGTKKNIQYFGAGTRLSVL.